This T cell receptor (beta chain) came from a study of blood T cell repertoires in COVID-19. Method: immunoSEQ multiplex PCR; TCRdb's copy keeps in-frame clones and lacks some. The table shows approximately 230,000 clones, with about 90% occurring only once. The CDR3 loop spans 14 amino acids. Germline V gives CDR1 MNHEY, CDR2 SVGAGI. Trimming removed 7 bases from V and 10 bases from J; junction bases left unmatched: 7. The chain carries TRBV6-5 and TRBJ1-4; 12 bases are shared with TRBD1. This sequence originates from a man older than 75 with acute or convalescent COVID-19. Sequencing was performed on peripheral blood. CDR3 DNA sequence: TGTGCCAGCACCGACCCGGGACAGGGGGCAAAACTGTTTTTT. Translated: CASTDPGQGAKLFF.